These 32 T cell receptor beta chains were sequenced from one sample in a study of blood T cell repertoires in COVID-19. Measured with immunoSEQ multiplex PCR; TCRdb has only the in-frame clones, and not every one. The data contain 150,000 to 200,000 clones, over 75% of them singletons. The sequenced sample consisted of PBMCs or T cells enriched from blood (not recorded which). These TCRs come from a man aged 45-65 years who had recovered from COVID-19.

This sequence joins TRBV24-1 and TRBJ2-6; TRBD2 is a possible D gene (7 bases). Trimming removed 4 bases at V and 0 bases at J, with 15 bases between. The CDR3 extends over 18 amino acids. From germline, CDR1 is KGHDR and CDR2 SFDVKD. The CDR3, as DNA: TGTGCCACCAGTGAGTCCCCGGGGGGCAGCTCTGGGGCCAACGTCCTGACTTTC. Residues: CATSESPGGSSGANVLTF.

This sequence joins TRBV28 and TRBJ2-7; maybe TRBD1 (6 bases). Trimming took off 8 bases at V and 3 bases at J, with 11 bases between the two ends. The CDR3 contains 12 residues. In germline, CDR1 is MDHEN, CDR2 SYDVKM. The CDR3 loop reads CASGRQDYEQYF. The DNA of the CDR3 is TGTGCCAGCGGCCGACAGGACTACGAGCAGTACTTC. Full variable domain (rest looked up from reference TRBV28 and TRBJ2-7): DVKVTQSSRYLVKRTGEKVFLECVQDMDHENMFWYRQDPGLGLRLIYFSYDVKMKEKGDIPEGYSVSREKKERFSLILESASTNQTSMYLCASGRQDYEQYFGPGTRLTVT.

About this clone: The same CDR3 also results from other DNA sequences found in this sample. The CDR3 DNA follows: TGCGCCAGCAGCTCGGACAGAGGATATGGCTACACCTTC. Its translation is CASSSDRGYGYTF. The chain recombines TRBV5-1 with TRBJ1-2; a possible D gene is TRBD1 (6 bases). This CDR3 comprises 13 residues. The germline CDR1 and CDR2 sequences are SGHRS and YFSETQ. The ends were cut back, 3 bases at V and 5 bases at J, with 11 bases in the middle.

The V and J genes are TRBV2 and TRBJ1-1; no reliable D call. CDR1 and CDR2 from the germline V gene are SNHLY and FYNNEI. V was clipped by 3 bases and J by 7 bases, with 18 bases between them. The CDR3 runs to 15 residues. The CDR3 here is CASSEVAIIEGEAFF. The CDR3 nucleotides read TGTGCCAGCAGTGAGGTGGCGATTATTGAGGGTGAAGCTTTCTTT.

The chain employs TRBV19 and TRBJ2-1; D perhaps matches TRBD2 (6 bases). CDR1 and CDR2 from the germline V gene are LNHDA and SQIVND (reference sequence). The V end was cut by 4 bases, the J end by 1 base, with 11 bases between. CDR3 length: 15 residues. This CDR3 is CASSNIAESYNEQFF. The CDR3 DNA is TGTGCCAGTAGTAACATAGCGGAGTCCTACAATGAGCAGTTCTTC. Looking up the rest from reference TRBV19 and TRBJ2-1 gives the full variable domain: DGGITQSPKYLFRKEGQNVTLSCEQNLNHDAMYWYRQDPGQGLRLIYYSQIVNDFQKGDIAEGYSVSREKKESFPLTVTSAQKNPTAFYLCASSNIAESYNEQFFGPGTRLTVL.

The chain links TRBV19 to TRBJ1-5; maybe TRBD1 (6 bases). Germline V gene data show CDR1 as LNHDA and CDR2 as SQIVND (reference sequence). The CDR3 consists of 16 residues. The V end was cut by 6 bases, the J end by 4 bases, with 19 bases between. The DNA for the CDR3 is TGTGCCAGTAGGGATCAGGGGCGACACCTTAATCAGCCCCAGCATTTT. It translates to CASRDQGRHLNQPQHF.

V gene TRBV28 combines with J gene TRBJ1-4; 11 bases agree with TRBD1. Trimming cost V 5 bases and J 8 bases; bases outside gene matches: 7. The CDR3 loop spans 15 amino acids. CDR1 is MDHEN and CDR2 is SYDVKM in the germline V gene. Here the CDR3 reads CASSDWGTGGEKLFF. The CDR3 nucleotides read TGTGCCAGCAGTGACTGGGGGACAGGGGGGGAAAAACTGTTTTTT.

The table lists this clone with a count of one. The chain joins TRBV24-1 to TRBJ2-3; TRBD2 might be the D (5 bases). Trimming pared 5 bases from V and 3 bases from J, leaving 14 bases between. This CDR3 has 15 residues. CDR1 and CDR2 from the germline V gene are KGHDR and SFDVKD. CDR3 sequence reads: CATSASRTGTDTQYF. CDR3 nucleotides: TGTGCCACCAGTGCCTCTCGGACTGGTACAGATACGCAGTATTTT.

As DNA, the CDR3 is TGTGCCAGCAGCTTAGGGCGCGGGAGTTTTTATGAGCAGTTCTTC. Amino acid sequence: CASSLGRGSFYEQFF. The genes are TRBV11-2 and TRBJ2-1; TRBD2 agrees at 7 bases. Looked up from germline, CDR1 is SGHAT and CDR2 is FQNNGV. The CDR3 loop spans 15 amino acids. Trimming removed 1 base from V and 8 bases from J; junction bases left unmatched: 8.

The J gene is TRBJ2-2, the V gene TRBV24-1, with TRBD2 matching 7 bases. The trim removed 8 bases at V and 2 bases at J, leaving 4 bases unmatched. Germline CDR1 reads KGHDR; CDR2 reads SFDVKD. The CDR3 consists of 14 residues. The DNA of the CDR3 is TGTGCCACCACGAGCGGGACTAACACCGGGGAGCTGTTTTTT. It codes for CATTSGTNTGELFF.

The rearrangement links TRBV7-6 to TRBJ1-6; 8 bases are shared with TRBD1. Germline CDR1 reads SGHVS; CDR2 reads FNYEAQ. This CDR3 is 15 amino acids long. V lost 1 base to trimming and J lost 5 bases; unmatched junction nucleotides: 1. CDR3 protein: CASSLGTGNNSPLHF. Written as DNA, the CDR3 is TGTGCCAGCAGCTTAGGGACAGGGAATAATTCACCCCTCCACTTT.

The rearrangement links TRBV7-9 to TRBJ2-5; 9 bases fit TRBD1. The CDR3 covers 14 residues. J was trimmed by 5 bases and V by 1 base; bases with no gene match: 2. Germline CDR1 SEHNR, CDR2 FQNEAQ (reference sequence). The DNA for the CDR3 is TGTGCCAGCAGCTTAGACAGGGGGCGCGAGACCCAGTACTTC. Translation: CASSLDRGRETQYF.

The J gene is TRBJ2-1, the V gene TRBV27; the match to TRBD1 covers 10 bases. CDR3 length: 15 amino acids. From germline, CDR1 is MNHEY and CDR2 SMNVEV (reference sequence). V gave up 5 bases and J gave up 6 bases; unmatched junction bases: 7. CDR3 DNA: TGTGCCAGCAGTAAGACCGGGACAGGGGTCAATGAGCAGTTCTTC. Protein: CASSKTGTGVNEQFF.

This clone was counted ten times or more. The chain combines TRBV5-4 with TRBJ2-7, with a tentative D call TRBD2 (6 bases). Per germline, CDR1 SGHNT and CDR2 YYREEE (reference sequence). V was pared by 4 bases and J by 3 bases, with 17 bases between. This CDR3 has 15 amino acids. CDR3 DNA sequence: TGTGCCAGCAGCCCAACACGGGGGATGAACTACGAGCAGTACTTC. As protein: CASSPTRGMNYEQYF.

This clone was observed many times. Other DNA sequences in this sample translate to the same CDR3. V is TRBV6-5 and J is TRBJ1-2; 9 bases match TRBD1. Losses at the gene ends were 6 bases for V and 6 bases for J; bases not matched to a gene: 2. Germline assignment: CDR1 MNHEY and CDR2 SVGAGI. The CDR3 has 12 residues. CDR3 residues: CASSRTGDGYTF. The CDR3 DNA reads TGTGCCAGCAGCAGGACAGGGGATGGCTACACCTTC.

The chain has TRBV7-9 and TRBJ2-7, with 7 nucleotides matching TRBD2. The V segment lost 1 base and the J segment 3 bases; nucleotides outside the gene matches: 3. The V gene's germline CDR1 is SEHNR and CDR2 FQNEAQ (reference sequence). This CDR3 has 14 amino acids. Here the CDR3 reads CASSLGLADYEQYF. The DNA of the CDR3 is TGTGCCAGCAGCTTAGGGCTAGCGGACTACGAGCAGTACTTC.

This rearrangement joins TRBV5-1 to TRBJ1-4; TRBD1 might be the D (5 bases). V shed 4 bases and J shed 5 bases, with 15 bases lying between them. The CDR3 runs 15 residues. Germline CDR1 is SGHRS and CDR2 is YFSETQ. The CDR3 here is CASSGETAGNEKLFF. Here the CDR3 DNA reads TGCGCCAGCAGCGGAGAGACGGCAGGGAATGAAAAACTGTTTTTT.

The gene calls are TRBV10-3 and TRBJ1-2; a possible D gene is TRBD1 (6 bases). Germline V gene sequence: CDR1 ENHRY, CDR2 SYGVKD. The CDR3 has 11 residues. Deletions cut 5 bases from V and 6 bases from J, with 7 bases between. The CDR3 is CAISTGHGYTF. The CDR3 bases are TGTGCCATCAGTACAGGGCATGGCTACACCTTC.

The V call is TRBV19, the J call TRBJ1-5; no firm D call. CDR3 size: 14 residues. The ends were cut back, 4 bases at V and 3 bases at J, with 10 bases in the middle. The V gene's germline CDR1 is LNHDA and CDR2 SQIVND (reference sequence). CDR3: CASSKESSNQPQHF. The CDR3 region has the DNA TGTGCCAGTAGTAAAGAGAGTTCCAATCAGCCCCAGCATTTT.

The V gene is TRBV6-5, the J gene TRBJ1-1; the D is unclear. V was cut by 5 bases and J by 1 base, with 11 bases left in between. This CDR3 is built from 14 residues. Per the germline V gene, CDR1 is MNHEY and CDR2 is SVGAGI. CDR3 in amino acids: CASSLPGKNTEAFF. CDR3 coding DNA: TGTGCCAGCAGTCTACCGGGGAAGAACACTGAAGCTTTCTTT.

In its sample, this clone was seen a few times. The J gene is TRBJ2-3, the V gene TRBV19; 9 nucleotides match TRBD1. This CDR3 is 15 amino acids long. The V and J ends lost 3 bases and 2 bases, in that order; junction bases with no gene match: 3. Germline V gene data show CDR1 as LNHDA and CDR2 as SQIVND (reference sequence). In DNA form, the CDR3 reads TGTGCCAGTAGTATCCGGGACAGGGTCACAGATACGCAGTATTTT. Protein: CASSIRDRVTDTQYF.

V and J are TRBV2 and TRBJ2-1; 12 bases fit TRBD2. The CDR3 length is 14 residues. Germline CDR1 and CDR2: SNHLY and FYNNEI. V lost 6 bases, J lost 8 bases, and 5 bases stayed unmatched. CDR3 DNA sequence: TGTGCCAGCAGGACGACTAGCGGGAGCGATGAGCAGTTCTTC. As protein: CASRTTSGSDEQFF.

This chain links TRBV28 with TRBJ2-7, with a tentative D call TRBD2 (5 bases). V was clipped by 8 bases and J by 3 bases, with 14 bases between them. Per germline, CDR1 MDHEN and CDR2 SYDVKM. The CDR3 sequence is 13 residues long. The CDR3 protein is CASDNEGNYEQYF. Written as DNA, the CDR3 is TGTGCCAGCGACAATGAGGGTAACTACGAGCAGTACTTC.

This clone was found once. Other DNA sequences in this sample translate to the same CDR3. This chain uses TRBV5-1 with TRBJ2-2; 7 bases agree with TRBD1. CDR1 is SGHRS and CDR2 is YFSETQ in the germline V gene. This CDR3 contains 15 residues. V was clipped by 2 bases and J by 0 bases; unmatched bases: 1. The CDR3 DNA follows: TGCGCCAGCAGCTTAGGGGGCTCGAACACCGGGGAGCTGTTTTTT. Translated, it gives CASSLGGSNTGELFF.

This clone is a singleton in its sample. The rearrangement links TRBV20-1 to TRBJ2-5; no clear D gene. The V gene's germline CDR1 is DFQATT and CDR2 SNEGSKA (reference sequence). V was pared by 6 bases and J by 5 bases, with 10 bases between. The CDR3 is 11 amino acids. The CDR3 loop reads CSARRSETQYF. The CDR3, as DNA: TGCAGTGCCCGCCGGTCGGAGACCCAGTACTTC.

The chain combines TRBV7-9 with TRBJ2-7; 7 positions agree with TRBD1. V lost 4 bases, J lost 3 bases, and 6 bases stayed unmatched. Per germline, CDR1 SEHNR and CDR2 FQNEAQ (reference sequence). The CDR3 is made up of 14 amino acids. The DNA of the CDR3 is TGTGCCAGCAGCTCAACCGACAGGGTCTACGAGCAGTACTTC. It is translated as CASSSTDRVYEQYF.

V usage is TRBV27 and J usage is TRBJ1-3; unclear D gene. This CDR3 comprises 13 residues. The V end lost 10 bases, the J end lost 1 base, and 11 bases lay between the germline ends. Germline V CDR1 and CDR2: MNHEY, SMNVEV (reference sequence). The CDR3 DNA sequence: TGTGCCACCATTAGTTTATCTGGAAACACCATATATTTT. This encodes CATISLSGNTIYF.

This chain connects TRBV10-3 to TRBJ2-7, with unresolved D. Germline CDR1 reads ENHRY; CDR2 reads SYGVKD. The V gene lost 5 bases and the J gene lost 5 bases, with 16 bases spanning the gap. This CDR3 region has 14 residues. The CDR3 DNA sequence: TGTGCCATCAGTCACGACATACGAGATGACGAGCAGTACTTC. Encoded protein: CAISHDIRDDEQYF.

This clone was seen just once. The CDR3: CASSLYQPQHF. CDR3 bases: TGTGCCAGCAGTCTTTATCAGCCCCAGCATTTT. The V gene is TRBV12-3 or TRBV12-4, the J gene TRBJ1-5; D not resolved. The CDR3 is 11 residues long. Trimming left V 5 bases short and J 5 bases short, with 4 bases between.

This chain uses TRBV7-3 with TRBJ2-1, with 7 bases lining up with TRBD1. Germline loops: CDR1 SGHTA, CDR2 FQGTGA. There are 13 residues in the CDR3. The junction had 9 bases not matched to a gene; V was cut back by 7 bases and J by 9 bases. In DNA form, the CDR3 reads TGTGCCAGCACGGCAGGGGGTCAAGGTGAGCAGTTCTTC. Its translation is CASTAGGQGEQFF.

The V call is TRBV5-6, the J call TRBJ2-5; tentative D call: TRBD1 (6 bases). Germline V gives CDR1 SGHDT, CDR2 YYEEEE. This CDR3 contains 14 residues. V shed 5 bases and J shed 5 bases, with 16 bases lying between them. The CDR3 bases are TGTGCCAGCAGAGAGAGGGGCAGGGGTGAGACCCAGTACTTC. This sequence encodes CASRERGRGETQYF.

There are a few counts of this clone. CDR3 amino acids: CASSEVVYEQYF. The CDR3, as DNA: TGTGCCAGCAGTGAGGTAGTCTACGAGCAGTACTTC. The V and J genes are TRBV6-1 and TRBJ2-7; the D is unclear. V was pared by 3 bases and J by 3 bases, with 6 bases between. The CDR3 sequence is 12 residues long. Germline V lookup: CDR1 MNHNS, CDR2 SASEGT.